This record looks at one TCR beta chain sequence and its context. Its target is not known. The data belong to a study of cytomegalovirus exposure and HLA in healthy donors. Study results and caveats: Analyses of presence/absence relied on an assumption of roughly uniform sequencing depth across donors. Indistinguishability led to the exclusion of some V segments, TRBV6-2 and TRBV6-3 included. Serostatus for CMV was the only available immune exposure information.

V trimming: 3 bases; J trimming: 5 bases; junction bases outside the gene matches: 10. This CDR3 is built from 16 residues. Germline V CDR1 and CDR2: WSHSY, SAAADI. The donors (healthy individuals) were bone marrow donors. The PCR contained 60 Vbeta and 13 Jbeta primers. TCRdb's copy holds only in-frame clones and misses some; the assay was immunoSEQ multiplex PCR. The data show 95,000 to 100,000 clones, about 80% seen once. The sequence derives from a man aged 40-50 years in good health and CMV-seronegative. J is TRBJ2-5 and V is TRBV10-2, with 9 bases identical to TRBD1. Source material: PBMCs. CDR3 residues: CASSEPRGQGGETQYF. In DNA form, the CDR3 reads TGCGCCAGCAGTGAACCGAGGGGACAGGGAGGCGAGACCCAGTACTTC.